The 5 T cell receptor beta chains listed next were all sequenced from one sample in a study of T cell repertoires in cytomegalovirus infection. These receptors' antigens are unknown. TCRdb re-derived calls from the reads in MiXCR, one entry per CDR3 protein. The sample records more than 300,000 distinct CDR3 sequences, roughly 34% being singletons. The starting material was cultured PBMCs, obtained from culture after CMV antigen stimulation. The receptors stem from a human donor in good health (CMV status not recorded). Some clones in this sample may be carry-over from other donors' samples.

In this sample, this clonotype turned up a few times. The chain recombines TRBV6-5 with TRBJ2-3; TRBD1 matches at 9 bases. CDR3 length equals 15 residues. After removal of 5 bases from V and 4 bases from J, the junction contained 7 bases not matched to a gene. Germline CDR1 MNHEY, CDR2 SVGAGI. The CDR3 sequence: CASSTGQGISDTQYF. The CDR3 region has the DNA TGTGCCAGCAGTACGGGACAGGGAATATCAGATACGCAGTATTTT.

The V and J genes are TRBV28 and TRBJ2-1; 13 nucleotides agree with TRBD2. V shed 5 bases and J 9 bases; nucleotides not matched to a gene: 7. Germline V gene lookup returns CDR1 MDHEN and CDR2 SYDVKM. This CDR3 contains 15 residues. CDR3 in DNA: TGTGCCAGCAGTCCCCGGACTAGCGGGAGCGGTGAGCAGTTCTTC. Its protein product is CASSPRTSGSGEQFF.

The chain has TRBV28 and TRBJ2-1, with 9 bases matching TRBD2. This CDR3 is built from 15 residues. The V gene end was trimmed by 5 bases and the J gene end by 7 bases; junction bases not matched to a gene: 9. Germline assignment: CDR1 MDHEN and CDR2 SYDVKM. Written as DNA, the CDR3 is TGTGCCAGCAGTCCCGTGGCGGGAGGGCTTAATGAGCAGTTCTTC. This encodes CASSPVAGGLNEQFF.

V and J are TRBV10-3 and TRBJ2-3, with D unclear. The CDR3 runs 16 residues. The V end was cut by 3 bases, the J end by 2 bases, with 15 bases between. From germline, CDR1 is ENHRY and CDR2 SYGVKD. The CDR3, as DNA: TGTGCCATCAGTGATTTACTCCCCGACCCCACAGATACGCAGTATTTT. The encoded protein is CAISDLLPDPTDTQYF.

This clonotype was recorded many times. The rearrangement joins TRBV7-9 to TRBJ2-3, with D perhaps given as TRBD1 or TRBD2 (6 bases each). From germline, CDR1 is SEHNR and CDR2 FQNEAQ (reference sequence). V was pared by 2 bases and J by 3 bases, with 18 bases between. CDR3 length: 17 amino acids. CDR3 region: CASSLHLGGRQTDTQYF. As DNA, the CDR3 is TGTGCCAGCAGCTTACATTTGGGGGGCCGGCAAACAGATACGCAGTATTTT.